This TCR beta chain was captured by sequencing in a study of breast tumors, draining lymph nodes, adjacent tissues. The study, taken as a whole, reports: Tumor TCR diversity was below lymph nodes but above nontumor tissue.

Breast cancer patients provided tissue from their axillary draining lymph nodes. MiXCR, applied by TCRdb to the multiplex PCR reads, yields one record per CDR3 protein. The sample has about 230,000 distinct CDR3 sequences, about 32% seen once; the top ten hold 1.4%. CDR1 and CDR2 (germline): LNHNV, YYDKDF (reference sequence). The CDR3 is made up of 16 amino acids. The ends lost 0 bases at V and 3 bases at J; junction bases unmatched: 4. A word on this clonotype: Its target is unknown.

Sequenced: axillary lymph node tissue. The origin of this receptor is a female donor with breast cancer. Some clones in this sample may be carry-over from other donors' samples. The rearrangement links TRBV15 to TRBJ2-1; the match to TRBD2 covers 8 bases. DNA of the CDR3: TGTGCCACCAGCAGAGATACTAGCGGTAGCTACAATGAGCAGTTCTTC. This codes for CATSRDTSGSYNEQFF.